This TCR beta chain was captured in a study of blood T cell repertoires in COVID-19. Study-level information: Among Cohort 3 donors, those recovered had two negative PCRs, clearance, or symptom resolution.

Sequenced by immunoSEQ multiplex PCR; TCRdb stores in-frame clones only, minus some. The table shows a few hundred thousand clones, with 88% occurring only once. The V end was cut by 2 bases, the J end by 9 bases, with 22 bases between. The CDR3 totals 15 residues. CDR1 and CDR2 from the germline V gene are GTSNPN and SVGIG (reference sequence). This sequence originates from a woman aged 55 to 70 in a cohort exposed to, infected with or recovered from COVID-19 (not recorded which). Sequences were obtained from PBMCs or T cells enriched from blood (not recorded which). V and J are TRBV30 and TRBJ1-1, with D maybe TRBD1 (5 bases). CDR3 DNA: TGTGCCTGGAGTTGGTCTGCGAGTGGGGCGGGACAAGCTTTCTTT. This codes for CAWSWSASGAGQAFF.